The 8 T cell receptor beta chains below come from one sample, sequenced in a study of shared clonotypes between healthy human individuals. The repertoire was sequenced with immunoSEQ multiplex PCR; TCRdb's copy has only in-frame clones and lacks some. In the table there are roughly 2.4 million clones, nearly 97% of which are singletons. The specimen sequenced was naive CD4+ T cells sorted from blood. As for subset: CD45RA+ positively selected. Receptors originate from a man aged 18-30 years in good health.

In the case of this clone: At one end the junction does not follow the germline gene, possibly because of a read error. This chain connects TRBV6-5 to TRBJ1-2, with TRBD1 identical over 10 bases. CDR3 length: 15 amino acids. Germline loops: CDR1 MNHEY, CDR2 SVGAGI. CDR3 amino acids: CASSYSKGTGESWVF. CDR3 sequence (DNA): TGTGCCAGCAGTTACTCTAAAGGGACAGGGGAATCTTGGGTCTTC.

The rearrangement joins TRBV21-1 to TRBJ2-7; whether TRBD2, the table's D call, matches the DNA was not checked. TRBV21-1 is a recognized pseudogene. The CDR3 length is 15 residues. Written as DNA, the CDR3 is TGTGCCAGCAGCAAAGGCGGTAGCTCGGGGGACGAGCAGTACTTC. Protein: CASSKGGSSGDEQYF.

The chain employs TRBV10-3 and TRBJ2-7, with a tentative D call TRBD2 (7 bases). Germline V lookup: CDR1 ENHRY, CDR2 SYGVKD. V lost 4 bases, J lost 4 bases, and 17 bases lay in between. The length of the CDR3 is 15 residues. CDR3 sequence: CAISAGGQVPYEQYF. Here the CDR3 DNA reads TGTGCCATCAGTGCGGGGGGACAAGTACCTTACGAGCAGTACTTC.

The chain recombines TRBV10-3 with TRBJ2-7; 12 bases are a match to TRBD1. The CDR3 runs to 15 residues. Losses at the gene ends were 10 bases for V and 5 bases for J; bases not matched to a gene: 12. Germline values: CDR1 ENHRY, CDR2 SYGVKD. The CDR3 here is CATLLRDRGLHEQYF. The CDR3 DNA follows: TGTGCCACCTTACTCAGGGACAGGGGGCTCCACGAGCAGTACTTC.

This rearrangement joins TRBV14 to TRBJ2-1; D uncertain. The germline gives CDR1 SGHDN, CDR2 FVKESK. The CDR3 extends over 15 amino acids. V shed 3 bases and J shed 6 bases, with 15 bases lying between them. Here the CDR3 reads CASSQGNALGNEQFF. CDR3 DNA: TGTGCCAGCAGCCAGGGTAACGCTTTGGGCAATGAGCAGTTCTTC.

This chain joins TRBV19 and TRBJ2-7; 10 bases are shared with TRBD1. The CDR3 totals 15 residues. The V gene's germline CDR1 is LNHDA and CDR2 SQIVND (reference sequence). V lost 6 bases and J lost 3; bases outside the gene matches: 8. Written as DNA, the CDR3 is TGTGCCAGTAGGAAGTCCGGGACAGGGGTCTACGAGCAGTACTTC. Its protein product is CASRKSGTGVYEQYF.

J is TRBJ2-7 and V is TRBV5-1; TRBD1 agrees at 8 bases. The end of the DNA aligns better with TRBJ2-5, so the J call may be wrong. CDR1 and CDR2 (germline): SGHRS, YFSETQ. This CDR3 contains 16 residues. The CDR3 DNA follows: TGCGCCAGCAGCCACCCCGACAGGGGCTACCAAGAGACCCAGTACTTC. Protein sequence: CASSHPDRGYQETQYF.

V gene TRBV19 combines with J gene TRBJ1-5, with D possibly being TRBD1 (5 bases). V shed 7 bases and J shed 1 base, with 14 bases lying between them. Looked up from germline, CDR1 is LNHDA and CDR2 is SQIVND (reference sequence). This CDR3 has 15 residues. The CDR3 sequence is CASMPGTRSNQPQHF. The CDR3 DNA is TGTGCCAGTATGCCAGGGACTAGGAGCAATCAGCCCCAGCATTTT. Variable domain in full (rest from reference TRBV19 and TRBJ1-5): DGGITQSPKYLFRKEGQNVTLSCEQNLNHDAMYWYRQDPGQGLRLIYYSQIVNDFQKGDIAEGYSVSREKKESFPLTVTSAQKNPTAFYLCASMPGTRSNQPQHFGDGTRLSIL.